This TCR beta chain is from a study of cytotoxic CD8 clonotypes in ibrutinib-treated CLL. Sequencing was designed to attain a depth spanning 1 in 200,000 to 1 in 1 million T cells. Produced via immunoSEQ multiplex PCR; TCRdb's table is partial and in-frame only. This sample has roughly 150,000 clones, with over 65% found just once. Germline V CDR1 and CDR2: LNHDA, SQIVND (reference sequence). The V segment lost 3 bases and the J segment 6 bases; nucleotides outside the gene matches: 9. This CDR3 comprises 16 residues. Genomic DNA in an amount of approximately 2 micrograms was extracted from cryopreserved PBMCs and used for the preparation of TCR beta libraries. Details on this clone: Its antigen is not known.

Study outcomes and limitations: Clonality was higher at ibrutinib response and returned toward baseline at progression. Relative to age-matched healthy donors, clonality at baseline was higher, and it tracked circulating CD8+ T-cell counts.

This material consisted of PBMCs, taken after 12 months of ibrutinib treatment. The origin of this receptor is a human donor with chronic lymphocytic leukemia. This sequence joins TRBV19 and TRBJ1-5; 9 nucleotides agree with TRBD1. This chain's CDR3 is CASSILGQGTSQPQHF. The CDR3 nucleotides are TGTGCCAGTAGTATCTTGGGACAGGGTACTTCTCAGCCCCAGCATTTT.